These T cell receptor beta chains were read from a single sample in a study of blood T cells in healthy people across ages. In TCRdb, the 5' RACE reads were re-called with MiXCR into one record per CDR3 protein. In the table there are over 1,500,000 distinct CDR3 sequences, 49% of which are singletons. Sequencing was done on a sample of blood. These receptors were taken from a woman aged 40 to 55 in good health. CDR3s include the opening cysteine and the closing phenylalanine or tryptophan. D genes are given only for firm matches. A clone size is listed for some rows: how often the clone was seen (once, few, many), or a class if it is expanded.

V gene: TRBV6-5
CDR3 length: 13
J gene: TRBJ2-5
D gene: .
clone size: few
CDR3 DNA: TGTGCCAGCAGTTACGAAAGCTTAGAGACCCAGTACTTC
CDR3 protein: CASSYESLETQYF

V gene: TRBV7-6
CDR3 length: 18
J gene: TRBJ1-2
D gene: .
clone size: .
CDR3 DNA: TGTGCCAGCAGCCCCGTCCCCACGGGGGACCTCATTTATGTTGGCTACACCTTC
CDR3 protein: CASSPVPTGDLIYVGYTF

V gene: TRBV7-2
CDR3 length: 13
J gene: TRBJ1-2
D gene: .
clone size: few
CDR3 DNA: TGTGCCAGCAGCATAATACGGGGGGGAGGCTACACCTTC
CDR3 protein: CASSIIRGGGYTF

V gene: TRBV20-1
CDR3 length: 15
J gene: TRBJ2-7
D gene: TRBD1
clone size: .
CDR3 DNA: TGCAGTGCTGGGACCAGGACAGGGGACCCCTACGAGCAGTACTTC
CDR3 protein: CSAGTRTGDPYEQYF

V gene: TRBV4-2
CDR3 length: 16
J gene: TRBJ2-5
D gene: TRBD2
clone size: .
CDR3 DNA: TGTGCCAGCAGCCAAGAATTCGGGGGGGGTAGGGAGACCCAGTACTTC
CDR3 protein: CASSQEFGGGRETQYF

V gene: TRBV5-1
CDR3 length: 14
J gene: TRBJ2-1
D gene: TRBD2
clone size: once
CDR3 DNA: TGCGCCAGCAGCCACCGACTAGCGGGAAGGGAGCAGTTCTTC
CDR3 protein: CASSHRLAGREQFF

V gene: TRBV12-3/TRBV12-4
CDR3 length: 13
J gene: TRBJ2-5
D gene: .
clone size: .
CDR3 DNA: TGTGCCAGTAGGACATTTCCATCCTACGGGCAGTACTTC
CDR3 protein: CASRTFPSYGQYF

V gene: TRBV7-9
CDR3 length: 18
J gene: TRBJ2-3
D gene: TRBD2
clone size: few
CDR3 DNA: TGTGCCAGCAGCTTATCGCCTAGCGGGGACCCGCGCACAGATACGCAGTATTTT
CDR3 protein: CASSLSPSGDPRTDTQYF

V gene: TRBV6-1
CDR3 length: 14
J gene: TRBJ2-2
D gene: TRBD1
clone size: .
CDR3 DNA: TGTGCCAGCAATCGGGACAGTAACACCGGGGAGCTGTTTTTT
CDR3 protein: CASNRDSNTGELFF

V gene: TRBV27
CDR3 length: 15
J gene: TRBJ1-4
D gene: TRBD1
clone size: .
CDR3 DNA: TGTGCCAGCAGTGGTGGACAGGGTGGTAATGAAAAACTGTTTTTT
CDR3 protein: CASSGGQGGNEKLFF

V gene: TRBV20-1
CDR3 length: 14
J gene: TRBJ2-5
D gene: .
clone size: .
CDR3 DNA: TGCAGTGCCGACTTAGGGGTATCCAGAGAGACCCAGTACTTC
CDR3 protein: CSADLGVSRETQYF

V gene: TRBV5-4
CDR3 length: 15
J gene: TRBJ2-1
D gene: TRBD1
clone size: .
CDR3 DNA: TGTGCCAGCAGCTTGGCTGCAGGGGGACACAATGAGCAGTTCTTC
CDR3 protein: CASSLAAGGHNEQFF

V gene: TRBV5-4
CDR3 length: 14
J gene: TRBJ2-1
D gene: .
clone size: .
CDR3 DNA: TGTGCCAGCAGCTTACGGACTTCCCATTTGGAGCAGTTCTTC
CDR3 protein: CASSLRTSHLEQFF

V gene: TRBV6-5
CDR3 length: 17
J gene: TRBJ2-3
D gene: .
clone size: once
CDR3 DNA: TGTGCCAGCAGTTCCCCGGGGGCAGCGGGGATGGGAGATACGCAGTATTTT
CDR3 protein: CASSSPGAAGMGDTQYF

V gene: TRBV5-8
CDR3 length: 17
J gene: TRBJ2-7
D gene: TRBD2
clone size: .
CDR3 DNA: TGTGCCAGCCCACTCTCTCGACTAGCGGGTACCTACAATGAGCAGTACTTC
CDR3 protein: CASPLSRLAGTYNEQYF

V gene: TRBV6-5
CDR3 length: 11
J gene: TRBJ2-1
D gene: .
clone size: few
CDR3 DNA: TGTGCCAGCAGTTACAACAGGGACCAGTTCTTC
CDR3 protein: CASSYNRDQFF

V gene: TRBV5-1
CDR3 length: 14
J gene: TRBJ1-2
D gene: .
clone size: .
CDR3 DNA: TGCGCCAGCAGCTTGGGACTGCAGAACTATGGCTACACCTTC
CDR3 protein: CASSLGLQNYGYTF

V gene: TRBV5-1
CDR3 length: 16
J gene: TRBJ2-1
D gene: TRBD2
clone size: few
CDR3 DNA: TGCGCCAGCAGCATCGCACTAGCGGGGGGGGACAATGAGCAGTTCTTC
CDR3 protein: CASSIALAGGDNEQFF

V gene: TRBV6-1
CDR3 length: 14
J gene: TRBJ2-7
D gene: TRBD1
clone size: few
CDR3 DNA: TGTGCCAGCAGACCTTTCGGACAGGGCTTCGAGCAGTACTTC
CDR3 protein: CASRPFGQGFEQYF

V gene: TRBV14
CDR3 length: 16
J gene: TRBJ2-1
D gene: TRBD2
clone size: .
CDR3 DNA: TGTGCCAGCAGCCCGTTTAGCGGGGGGGATTACAATGAGCAGTTCTTC
CDR3 protein: CASSPFSGGDYNEQFF

V gene: TRBV12-3/TRBV12-4
CDR3 length: 15
J gene: TRBJ2-5
D gene: TRBD1
clone size: few
CDR3 DNA: TGTGCCAGCAGACGAACAGGGGGCCTATTGGAGACCCAGTACTTC
CDR3 protein: CASRRTGGLLETQYF

V gene: TRBV6-6
CDR3 length: 15
J gene: TRBJ2-7
D gene: TRBD2
clone size: few
CDR3 DNA: TGTGCCAGCAGTTACGGACTAGCGGGGGGGTACGAGCAGTACTTC
CDR3 protein: CASSYGLAGGYEQYF

V gene: TRBV11-2
CDR3 length: 16
J gene: TRBJ2-5
D gene: .
clone size: .
CDR3 DNA: TGTGCCAGCAGCTCGTCGGGGGCCCCGCGGTACAATGGGCAGTACTTC
CDR3 protein: CASSSSGAPRYNGQYF

V gene: TRBV15
CDR3 length: 17
J gene: TRBJ1-5
D gene: .
clone size: .
CDR3 DNA: TGTGCCACCAGCAGCCCTAACCCGAGGCAGCAAGATCAGCCCCAGCATTTT
CDR3 protein: CATSSPNPRQQDQPQHF

V gene: TRBV28
CDR3 length: 11
J gene: TRBJ2-1
D gene: TRBD1
clone size: .
CDR3 DNA: TGTGCCAGCAAGGGGACAGCAGAGCAGTTCTTC
CDR3 protein: CASKGTAEQFF

V gene: TRBV5-1
CDR3 length: 15
J gene: TRBJ2-6
D gene: .
clone size: .
CDR3 DNA: TGCGCCGGCAGCGTAACTCCCTCTGGGGCCAACGTCCTGACTTTC
CDR3 protein: CAGSVTPSGANVLTF

V gene: TRBV5-1
CDR3 length: 15
J gene: TRBJ2-5
D gene: TRBD2
clone size: .
CDR3 DNA: TGCGCCAGCAGCTTGGATACTAGCGCACAAGAGACCCAGTACTTC
CDR3 protein: CASSLDTSAQETQYF

V gene: TRBV14
CDR3 length: 15
J gene: TRBJ1-2
D gene: .
clone size: few
CDR3 DNA: TGTGCCAGCAGCCCTATGGACAGCTTTAGAGATGGCTACACCTTC
CDR3 protein: CASSPMDSFRDGYTF

V gene: TRBV28
CDR3 length: 15
J gene: TRBJ2-7
D gene: .
clone size: .
CDR3 DNA: TGTGCCAGCAGTTTTGGCGGGACGTCGCTCTACGAGCAGTACTTC
CDR3 protein: CASSFGGTSLYEQYF